The present entry profiles one T cell receptor beta chain with its context. Its antigen remains unidentified. One end of the junction varies from germline; a read error may be responsible. TCRbeta libraries were built with three rounds of nested PCR, modified from ARM-PCR. MiXCR, run by TCRdb on the multiplex PCR reads, gives a single entry per CDR3 protein. The table records some 51,000 distinct CDR3 sequences, more than 55% of them present only once. This sample was taken from a study of tumor and adjacent non-tumor tissue in lung cancer. On the study more broadly: Aged 31 to 76 years, patients included 10 men and a few women with stage I to III disease. Samples averaged about 3.8 million productive TCRbeta reads each. Study outcomes and limitations: Top 100 clones took a larger repertoire share in normal lung.

RNA was extracted from bulk tissue without any cell sorting. This non-tumor lung sample came from over 3 cm beyond the tumor edge. Germline CDR1 is SQVTM and CDR2 is ANQGSEA. The CDR3 loop spans 13 amino acids. V is TRBV29-1 and J is TRBJ1-5; no definite D call. Sequenced material: distant non-tumor lung tissue. The TCR originated in a woman in her sixties or seventies with non-small cell lung cancer. The CDR3, as DNA: TGTAGCGTTGAAGTTGATAAGGATCAGCCCCAGCATTTT. This encodes CSVEVDKDQPQHF.